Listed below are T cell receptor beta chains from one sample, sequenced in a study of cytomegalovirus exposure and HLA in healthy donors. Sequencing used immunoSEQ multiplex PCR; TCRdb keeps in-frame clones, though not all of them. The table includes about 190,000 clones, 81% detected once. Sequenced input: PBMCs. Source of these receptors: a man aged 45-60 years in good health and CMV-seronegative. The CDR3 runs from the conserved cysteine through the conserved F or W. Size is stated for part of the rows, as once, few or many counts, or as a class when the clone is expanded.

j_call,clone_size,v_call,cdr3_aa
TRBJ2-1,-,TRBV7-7,CASSFAASGVAGEQFF
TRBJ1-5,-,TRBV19,CASAAGQGYSNQPQHF
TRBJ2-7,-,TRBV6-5,CASSYSGRGGYEQYF
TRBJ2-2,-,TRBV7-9,CSSSLEYRFTGELFF
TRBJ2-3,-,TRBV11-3,CASSQTSGRSTDTQYF
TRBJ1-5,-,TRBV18,CASSVGQRDQPQHF
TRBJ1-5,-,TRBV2,CASSVIGEGQPQHF
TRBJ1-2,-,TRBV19,CASSMRQGNYGYTF
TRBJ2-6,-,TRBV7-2,CASSSESAGANVLTF
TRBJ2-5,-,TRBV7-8,CASSLGWEGMEETQYF
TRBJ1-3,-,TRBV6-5,CASGRDSISGNTIYF
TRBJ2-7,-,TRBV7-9,CSSSSRTYEQYF
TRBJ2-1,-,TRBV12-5,CASGLRVNEQFF
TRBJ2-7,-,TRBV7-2,CASSLESGSGYEQYF
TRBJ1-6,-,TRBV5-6,CASSLAPGTTPLHF
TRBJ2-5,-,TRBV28,CASSLLQGSGTQYF
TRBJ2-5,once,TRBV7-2,CASSPYQETQYF
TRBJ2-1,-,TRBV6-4,CASSATGLYNEQFF
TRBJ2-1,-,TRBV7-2,CASSLGTGAKQFF
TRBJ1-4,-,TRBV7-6,CASSQNSNEKLFF
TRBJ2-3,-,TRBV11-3,CASSLRLGSKRGTDTQYF
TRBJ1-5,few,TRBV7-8,CASSSEFQASQPQHF
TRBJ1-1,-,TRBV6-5,CASRAMRGRNTEAFF
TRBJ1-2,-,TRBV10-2,CASSVAGGAYGYTF
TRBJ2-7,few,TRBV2,CASYRDREDEQYF
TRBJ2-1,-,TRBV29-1,CSFFAGGNEQFF
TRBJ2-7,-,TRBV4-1,CASSQERGAGYEQYF
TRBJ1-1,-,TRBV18,CASSIQGGTEAFF
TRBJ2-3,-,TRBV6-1,CASNLRTSVTDTQYF
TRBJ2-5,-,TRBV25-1,CASRSTGNQETQYF
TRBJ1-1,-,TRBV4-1,CASSRVGAMNTEAFF
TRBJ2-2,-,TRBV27,CASSRTVNTGELFF
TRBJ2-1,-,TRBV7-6,CASSLVRGLDEQFF
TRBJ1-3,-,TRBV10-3,CAISDPGSSGNTIYF
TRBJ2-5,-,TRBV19,CASSISDQETQYF
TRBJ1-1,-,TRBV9,CASSANTGMNTEAFF
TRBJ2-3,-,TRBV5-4,CASSLSGVNTQYF
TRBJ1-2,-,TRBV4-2,CASSLPGEGPGYTF
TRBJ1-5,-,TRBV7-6,CASSLEGGDRGHRPQHF
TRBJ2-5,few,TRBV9,CASSSLSGGQETQYF
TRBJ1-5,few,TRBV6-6,CATETGQGNQPQHF
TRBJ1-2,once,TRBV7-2,CASSLGQALTF
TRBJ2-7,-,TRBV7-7,CASSEGTGGYEQYF
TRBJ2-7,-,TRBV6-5,CASSYFWGHEQYF
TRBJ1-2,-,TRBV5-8,CASSYSGVTNYGYTF
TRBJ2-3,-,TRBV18,CASSPPGTVTSTDTQYF
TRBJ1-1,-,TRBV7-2,CASSLIGGLTEAFF
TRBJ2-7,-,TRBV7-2,CASSLSTLSGEQYF
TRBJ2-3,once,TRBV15,CATSKATRTDTQYF
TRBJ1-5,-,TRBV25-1,CASAGNGRNQPQHF
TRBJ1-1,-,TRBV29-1,CSDYRAGNTEAFF
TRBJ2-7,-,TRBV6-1,CASSEPSGGSYEQYF
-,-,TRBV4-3,CASSQDQGFSYEQYF